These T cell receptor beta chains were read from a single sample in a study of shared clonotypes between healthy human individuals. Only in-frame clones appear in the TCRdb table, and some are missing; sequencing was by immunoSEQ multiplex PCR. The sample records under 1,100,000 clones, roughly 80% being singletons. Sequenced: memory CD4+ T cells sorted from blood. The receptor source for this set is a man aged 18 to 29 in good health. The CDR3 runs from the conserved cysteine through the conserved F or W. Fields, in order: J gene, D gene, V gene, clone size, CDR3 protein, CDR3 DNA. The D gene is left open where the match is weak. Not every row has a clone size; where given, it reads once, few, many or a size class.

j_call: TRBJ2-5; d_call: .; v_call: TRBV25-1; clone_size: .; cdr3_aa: CASSTRWYF; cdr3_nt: TGTGCCAGCAGCACTCGGTGGTACTTC
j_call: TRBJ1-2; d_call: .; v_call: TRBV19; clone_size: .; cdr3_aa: CASTSGYGYTF; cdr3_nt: TGTGCCAGTACCTCTGGCTATGGCTACACCTTC
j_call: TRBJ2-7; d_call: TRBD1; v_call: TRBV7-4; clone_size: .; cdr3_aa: CASNRQGKPSYEQYF; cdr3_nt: TGTGCCAGCAACAGACAGGGAAAACCCTCCTACGAGCAGTACTTC
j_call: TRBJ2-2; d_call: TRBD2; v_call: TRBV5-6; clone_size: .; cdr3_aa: CASSPSGSRTGELFF; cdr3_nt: TGTGCCAGCAGTCCTAGCGGGAGTAGGACCGGGGAGCTGTTTTTT
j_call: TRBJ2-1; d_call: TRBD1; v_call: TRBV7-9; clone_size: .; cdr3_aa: CASSTDRGLWYNEQFF; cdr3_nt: TGTGCCAGCAGCACGGACAGGGGGCTATGGTACAATGAGCAGTTCTTC
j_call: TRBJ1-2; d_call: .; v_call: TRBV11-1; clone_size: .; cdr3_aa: CASSLSGAGGYTF; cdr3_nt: TGTGCCAGCAGCTTATCAGGGGCCGGGGGCTACACCTTC
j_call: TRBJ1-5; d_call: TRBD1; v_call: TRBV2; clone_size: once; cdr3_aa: CASRVGQGFNQPQHF; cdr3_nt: TGTGCCAGCAGGGTGGGACAGGGGTTCAATCAGCCCCAGCATTTT
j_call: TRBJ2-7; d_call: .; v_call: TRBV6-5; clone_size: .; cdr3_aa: CASRRGASYEQYF; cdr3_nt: TGTGCCAGCAGGCGGGGCGCTTCCTACGAGCAGTACTTC
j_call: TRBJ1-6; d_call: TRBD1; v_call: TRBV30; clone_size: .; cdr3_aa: CAWTQGGHGSSPLHF; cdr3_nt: TGTGCCTGGACCCAGGGGGGACATGGAAGTTCACCCCTCCACTTT
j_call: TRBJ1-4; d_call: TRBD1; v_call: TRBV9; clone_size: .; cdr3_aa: CASSPTGTANEKLFF; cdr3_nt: TGTGCCAGCAGCCCAACCGGGACAGCCAATGAAAAACTGTTTTTT
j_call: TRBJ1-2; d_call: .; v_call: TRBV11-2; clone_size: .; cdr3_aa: CASSPRGGAHYGYTF; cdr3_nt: TGTGCCAGCAGCCCGCGAGGGGGGGCCCACTATGGCTACACCTTC
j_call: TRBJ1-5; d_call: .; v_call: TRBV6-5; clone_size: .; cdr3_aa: CASSRTVVSGQPQHF; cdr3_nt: TGTGCCAGCAGCAGGACAGTTGTATCGGGTCAGCCCCAGCATTTT
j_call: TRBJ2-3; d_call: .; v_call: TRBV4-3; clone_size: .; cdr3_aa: CASSQGGGDPNMDTQYF; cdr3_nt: TGCGCCAGCAGCCAAGGCGGTGGGGACCCGAACATGGATACGCAGTATTTT
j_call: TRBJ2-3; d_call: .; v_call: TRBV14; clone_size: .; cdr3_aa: CASSQIRLASTQYF; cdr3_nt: TGTGCCAGCAGCCAGATTCGGCTAGCCTCTACGCAGTATTTT
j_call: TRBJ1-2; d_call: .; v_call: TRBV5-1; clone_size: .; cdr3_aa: CASSLGDFLGYGYTF; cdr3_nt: TGCGCCAGCAGCTTGGGTGACTTCCTTGGGTATGGCTACACCTTC
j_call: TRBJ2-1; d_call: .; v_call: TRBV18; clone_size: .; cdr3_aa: CASSPTRNEQFF; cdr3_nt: TGTGCCAGCTCACCAACACGCAATGAGCAGTTCTTC
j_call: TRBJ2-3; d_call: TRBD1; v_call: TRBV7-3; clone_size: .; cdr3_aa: CASSPGGLDTQYF; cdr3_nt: TGTGCCAGCAGCCCAGGGGGTTTGGATACGCAGTATTTT
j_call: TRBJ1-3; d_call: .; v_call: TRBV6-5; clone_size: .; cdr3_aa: CASSPGSSGNTIYF; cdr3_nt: TGTGCCAGCAGCCCGGGGTCGTCAGGAAACACCATATATTTT
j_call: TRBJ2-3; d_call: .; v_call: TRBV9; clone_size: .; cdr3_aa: CASSVGTSVLDTQYF; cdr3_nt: TGTGCCAGCAGCGTCGGAACTAGTGTCTTAGATACGCAGTATTTT
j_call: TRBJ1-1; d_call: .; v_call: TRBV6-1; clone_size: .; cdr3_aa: CASSEAARAAEAFF; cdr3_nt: TGTGCCAGCAGTGAAGCCGCTAGGGCTGCTGAAGCTTTCTTT
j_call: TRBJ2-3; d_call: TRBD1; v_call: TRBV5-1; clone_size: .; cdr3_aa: CASSAGTGRGSVGTQYF; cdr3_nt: TGCGCCAGCAGCGCCGGGACAGGGAGAGGGTCAGTGGGTACGCAGTATTTT
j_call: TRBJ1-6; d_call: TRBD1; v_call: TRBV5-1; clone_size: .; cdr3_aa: CASNLEGTEYSPLHF; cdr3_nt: TGCGCCAGCAACCTGGAAGGGACAGAATATTCACCCCTCCACTTT
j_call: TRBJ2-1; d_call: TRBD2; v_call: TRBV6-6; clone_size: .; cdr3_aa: CASSHLTSQEGDEQFF; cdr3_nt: TGTGCCAGCAGTCACCTGACTAGCCAAGAAGGTGATGAGCAGTTCTTC
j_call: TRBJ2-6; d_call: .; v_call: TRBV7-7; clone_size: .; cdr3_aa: CASSHNSGANVLTF; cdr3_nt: TGTGCTAGCAGCCACAACTCTGGGGCCAACGTCCTGACTTTC
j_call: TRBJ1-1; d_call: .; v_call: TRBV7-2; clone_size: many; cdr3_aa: CASSLLQGNTEAFF; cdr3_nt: TGTGCCAGCAGCTTGTTACAGGGGAACACTGAAGCTTTCTTT
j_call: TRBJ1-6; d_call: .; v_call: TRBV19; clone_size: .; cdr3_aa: CASTTLGATHSPLHF; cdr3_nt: TGTGCCAGTACGACCCTCGGGGCAACCCATTCACCCCTCCACTTT
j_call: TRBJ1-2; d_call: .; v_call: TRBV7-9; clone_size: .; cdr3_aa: CASSFGEGSVYGYTF; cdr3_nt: TGTGCCAGCAGCTTCGGTGAGGGATCAGTATATGGCTACACCTTC
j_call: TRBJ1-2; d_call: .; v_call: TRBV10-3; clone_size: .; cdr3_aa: CAISDTTRGSPYGYTF; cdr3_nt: TGTGCCATCAGTGATACCACACGCGGATCGCCATATGGCTACACCTTC
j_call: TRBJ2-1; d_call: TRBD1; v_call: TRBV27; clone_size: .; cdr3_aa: CASSRDRGSSSYNEQFF; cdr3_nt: TGTGCCAGCAGTCGGGACAGGGGATCCAGCTCCTACAATGAGCAGTTCTTC
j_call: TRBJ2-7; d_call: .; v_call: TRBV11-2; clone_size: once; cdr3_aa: CASSLDPNSYEQYF; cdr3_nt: TGTGCCAGCAGCTTAGATCCCAATTCCTACGAGCAGTACTTC
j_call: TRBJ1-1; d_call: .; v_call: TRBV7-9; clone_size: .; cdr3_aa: CASSLYETSNTEAFF; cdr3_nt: TGTGCCAGCAGCTTATACGAGACATCCAACACTGAAGCTTTCTTT
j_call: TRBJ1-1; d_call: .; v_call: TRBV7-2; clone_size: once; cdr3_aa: CASSLGPSGLMNTEAFF; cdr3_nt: TGTGCCAGCAGCTTGGGCCCCTCAGGCCTAATGAACACTGAAGCTTTCTTT
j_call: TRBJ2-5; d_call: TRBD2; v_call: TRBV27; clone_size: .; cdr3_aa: CASSLSISGETQYF; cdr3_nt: TGTGCCAGCAGTTTATCGATTAGCGGGGAGACCCAGTACTTC
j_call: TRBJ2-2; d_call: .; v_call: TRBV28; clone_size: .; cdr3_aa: CASSLSTGIWDTGELFF; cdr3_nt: TGTGCCAGCAGTTTGTCTACAGGGATATGGGACACCGGGGAGCTGTTTTTT
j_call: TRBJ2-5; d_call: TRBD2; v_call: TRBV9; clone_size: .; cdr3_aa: CASSVGRGLGQETQYF; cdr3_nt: TGTGCCAGCAGCGTAGGTAGGGGACTAGGCCAAGAGACCCAGTACTTC
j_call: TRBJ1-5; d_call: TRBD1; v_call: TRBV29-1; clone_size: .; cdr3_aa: CSVGTGVIGQPQHF; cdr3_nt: TGCAGCGTTGGGACAGGGGTAATCGGTCAGCCCCAGCATTTT